This T cell receptor (beta chain) was identified in a study of CD8+CD57+ T cells in acquired aplastic anemia. This clonotype appeared many times. Genomic DNA acted as the template from which TCR beta VDJ combination and CDR3 sequence profiling were carried out. TCRdb redid the calling of the reads with MiXCR, one entry per CDR3 protein. The sample has some 140,000 distinct CDR3 sequences, over 50% seen once. V was trimmed by 4 bases and J by 5 bases, leaving 21 bases between them. The CDR3 runs 17 residues. Germline CDR1 reads SGHAT; CDR2 reads FQNNGV. Patients picked for sequencing had shown CD8+CD57+ cell expansion detected by flow cytometry.

Input material: sorted CD4+, CD8+, or CD8+CD57+ T cells (not recorded which) from PBMCs. The sequence derives from a human donor with aplastic anemia. The chain combines TRBV11-2 with TRBJ2-1; the D call may be TRBD1 or TRBD2 (5 bases each). In DNA, the CDR3 is TGTGCCAGCAGCTCGATGCCGGGACCTAAAAAGAACAATGAGCAGTTCTTC. Residues: CASSSMPGPKKNNEQFF.